One TCR beta chain is described in this entry. Its antigen is undetermined. When the RNA was reverse transcribed, random hexamers were used with an input of roughly 0.45 to 1 ug. The TCR beta CDR3 was amplified by immunoSEQ multiplex PCR across 54 Vbeta, 13 Jbeta. TCRdb used MiXCR to reprocess the immunoSEQ multiplex PCR reads, holding one entry per CDR3 protein. This sample has around 270,000 distinct CDR3 sequences, with around 89% found just once. CD8+ and CD4+ blood T cells underwent TCR beta sequencing. Both CD4+ and CD8+ T cells were negatively isolated, and TEMRA cells underwent FACS enrichment. These data come from a study of CD8 T cells in Susac syndrome. CDR1 and CDR2 from the germline V gene are SQVTM and ANQGSEA. The CDR3 is made up of 12 amino acids. Trimming shortened V by 3 bases and J by 5 bases, and 8 bases separated the two germline ends. Study results and caveats: TCR sequencing and HLA analysis covered a relatively small number of individuals.

This sequence was found in a human donor with multiple sclerosis. Input material: CD8+ T cells from PBMCs. The chain recombines TRBV29-1 with TRBJ2-1, with a possible D match to TRBD1 (5 bases). In DNA form, the CDR3 reads TGCAGCGTTGAGCCAGGGAACAATGAGCAGTTCTTC. Translating it yields CSVEPGNNEQFF.